This T cell receptor beta chain was recovered during a study of cytomegalovirus exposure and HLA in healthy donors. General study findings and limits: Analysis was carried out at a later point, and it linked a missense DCLRE1C variant to TCR beta V- and J-gene trimming. Sequence variants that were highly shared formed a cluster that was likely a sequencing artifact. Based on reports, TCR beta sequences accurately predicted HLA-A and HLA-B alleles for most subjects.

Primers for the PCR totalled 60 Vbeta and 13 Jbeta. Profiled with immunoSEQ multiplex PCR; TCRdb holds only in-frame clones, not every one. The repertoire holds 85,000 to 100,000 clones, 60% to 75% seen once, with roughly 3.2% in the top ten. A word on this clone: Its target is unknown.

The CDR3 consists of 14 residues. V was clipped by 5 bases and J by 5 bases, with 12 bases between them. Germline V gives CDR1 SGHTA, CDR2 FQGNSA. Sequencing used PBMCs. This sequence joins TRBV7-2 and TRBJ2-2; TRBD2 is a possible D gene (6 bases). The clonotype was recovered from a man between 60 and 75 years old in good health and CMV-seronegative. CDR3 sequence reads: CASSPWGRTGELFF. CDR3 nucleotide sequence: TGTGCCAGCAGCCCCTGGGGGAGGACCGGGGAGCTGTTTTTT.